This TCR beta chain was recorded in a study of CD8+ T cells in alopecia areata (dated by TCRdb to about 2018). The study in broad terms: Treated patients were enrolled in an open-label pilot trial of oral tofacitinib, 5 to 10 mg twice daily, for moderate-to-severe alopecia areata. Tofacitinib was given for 6 to 18 months, followed by 6 months of follow-up off drug to assess delayed response and recurrence. High-throughput TCRbeta sequencing was used to examine T cell clonal expansion in alopecia areata in both the C3H/HeJ mouse model and human patients. In humans, TCRbeta sequencing was performed on scalp tissue and on sorted CD4+ and CD8+ peripheral blood T cells from healthy controls and from patients with patchy or totalis/universalis alopecia areata. Patients on tofacitinib were biopsied at baseline and after 4 and 24 weeks of treatment, and several of the patients also had a later scalp biopsy. Clonality in the scalp was compared among normal scalp (n=4), patchy alopecia areata scalp (n=8), and alopecia totalis/universalis scalp (n=8). RNA came from the PAXgene miRNA kit for fixed scalp, the miRNeasy kit for PBMCs, and the RNeasy kit for mouse skin. immunoSEQ multiplex PCR using 35 Vbeta forward primers and 13 Jbeta reverse primers was used to amplify TCRbeta CDR3 regions.

The paper's findings and limits, for the study overall: Higher clonality and more expanded CD8+ clones were observed in lesional scalp than in normal scalp, particularly in alopecia totalis/universalis, a finding suggestive of antigenic drive. Shared TCR sequences between patients were less evident than in mice, which may be partly attributable to HLA diversity in the patient population. Scalp TCR repertoire analysis is complicated because resident alphabeta T cells in normal human skin are also sequenced, whereas mouse skin is dominated by gammadelta T cells.

The library came from the immunoSEQ multiplex PCR assay. For TCR sequencing, RNA was extracted from every sample and reverse transcribed into cDNA to serve as template. SuperScript III was used to make first-strand cDNA, primed with a 2:1 mix of oligo-dT and random hexamers. A synthetic immune receptor repertoire was used to measure amplification bias, and any remaining bias was corrected computationally. The study's own analysis went as follows. Raw reads were preprocessed for error removal, and CDR3 was defined according to IMGT conventions as running from the conserved cysteine to phenylalanine. To get clonality, Shannon entropy was normalized by log2 of the number of productive unique TCRs and the result was subtracted from 1. Scalp TCRbeta sequences were cross-referenced with sorted blood CD4 and CD8 repertoires so that the CD4 or CD8 identity of scalp clones could be inferred. TCRdb took over this immuneACCESS table, retaining in-frame rearrangements with V and J assigned. Such tables are incomplete; in checked studies, under half of the missing clones stem from an unresolved V gene, and the remainder is unexplained. For V, J and clone size, that table is used; D and trimming come from the DNA. This sample lists 140,000 to 150,000 clones; about 60% were detected once. Under 6.5% of the sample is in the top ten clones.

In the paper's terms, the time point label means: baseline before oral tofacitinib. From alopecia areata patients, peripheral blood was collected along with lesional scalp punch biopsies. PBMCs were isolated by density centrifugation and stained for CD3, CD4 and CD8, after which CD4+ and CD8+ T cells were sorted on a FACSAria. The germline V gene gives CDR1 as SQVTM and CDR2 as ANQGSEA. From the cysteine up to the phenylalanine, the CDR3 has a length of 12 residues. Only the CDR3 DNA stays, 36 bases, in frame from base 1. Deletion took 4 bases off V and 2 bases off J, with a span of 8 bases between the germline ends. With respect to this clone: The specificity of this receptor is unknown. Qualities for individual bases were not recorded, and no much larger clone is one base off. The identical CDR3 is also encoded by other nucleotide sequences in the sample.

Sample: CD4+ T cells sorted from blood, taken at week 0. This sequence uses TRBV29-1 and TRBJ1-2; the D segment cannot be called with confidence. This TCR was sampled from a human donor with alopecia areata. The DNA sequence follows: TGCAGCGTTGGGACGGGCAACTATGGCTACACCTTC. Translated, this is CSVGTGNYGYTF.